The clone carrying this T cell receptor (beta chain) turned up a few times. Under the authors' procedure: Reference gene primer amplification yielded estimated nucleated cell counts. The method was immunoSEQ multiplex PCR; TCRdb's version includes in-frame clones alone and lacks a portion of them. V and J calls and clone size are given by that table; D and trimming were obtained from the DNA. This table has 210,000 or so clones, over 75% appearing once. This record belongs to a study of blood T cell repertoires in COVID-19. Study-wide context: Sites across the United States, Italy and Spain contributed samples from acute and convalescent COVID-19. T cells, B-cell-depleted T cells, or PBMCs supplied cDNA or gDNA.

Germline assignment: CDR1 MDHEN and CDR2 SYDVKM. CDR3 length: 14 residues. With 7 bases clipped from V and 5 bases from J, the junction kept 10 bases outside the gene matches. Clinical histories supplied by participants themselves formed the basis of cohort assignment. This chain connects TRBV28 to TRBJ2-7; TRBD1 matches at 8 bases. The sample consisted of PBMCs or T cells enriched from blood (not recorded which). The TCR originated in a man aged 25-45 years with acute COVID-19. CDR3 bases: TGTGCCAGCACCAATCCAGGGGGCTTACACGAGCAGTACTTC. It is translated as CASTNPGGLHEQYF. Together with reference TRBV28 and TRBJ2-7, the CDR3 gives the full variable domain: DVKVTQSSRYLVKRTGEKVFLECVQDMDHENMFWYRQDPGLGLRLIYFSYDVKMKEKGDIPEGYSVSREKKERFSLILESASTNQTSMYLCASTNPGGLHEQYFGPGTRLTVT.